The present T cell receptor (beta chain) was sequenced within a study of response to subunit inactivated influenza vaccine. TCRdb re-called the RT-PCR reads with MiXCR, one entry per CDR3 protein. The sample includes hundreds of thousands of distinct CDR3 sequences, around 11% of them seen just once. Trimming removed 3 bases from V and 8 bases from J, with 11 bases in between. The CDR3 extends over 13 amino acids. These records were also assigned to another study, of T cells expressing NK-cell markers. Turning to that study: 5'RACE template switching with UMIs produced the TCR beta cDNA. Within the sequenced cohort of eight donors, seven exhibited HCMV seropositivity and one was seronegative. About six of the donors carried dominant NKG2C+ clonotypes that took up roughly 1.0-8% of their CD8+ T cells.

V usage is TRBV12-3 or TRBV12-4 and J usage is TRBJ2-4; no clear D. The material sequenced was PBMCs from blood, taken on the day of vaccination. This sequence originates from a man aged 45-65 years who received an inactivated influenza vaccine. CDR3 DNA: TGTGCCAGCAGTTTCGATACCCGCGACATTCAGTACTTC. Its translation: CASSFDTRDIQYF.